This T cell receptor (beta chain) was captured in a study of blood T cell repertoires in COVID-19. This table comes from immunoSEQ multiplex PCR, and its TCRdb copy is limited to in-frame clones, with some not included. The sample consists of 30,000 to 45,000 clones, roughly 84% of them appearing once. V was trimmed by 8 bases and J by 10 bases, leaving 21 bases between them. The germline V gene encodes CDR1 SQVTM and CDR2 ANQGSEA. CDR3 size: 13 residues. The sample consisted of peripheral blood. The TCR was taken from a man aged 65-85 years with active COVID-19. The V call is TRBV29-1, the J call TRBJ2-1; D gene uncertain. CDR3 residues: CSPLYIQPQEQFF. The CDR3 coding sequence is TGCAGCCCGCTCTATATACAGCCTCAGGAGCAGTTCTTC.